This is a list of T cell receptor beta chains from one sample in a study of control samples from healthy donors and cancer patients. Profiled with immunoSEQ multiplex PCR; TCRdb holds only in-frame clones, not every one. The sample holds nearly 55,000 clones, approximately 96% seen once. The sample comprised blood. Source of these receptors: a woman in her 30s in good health. The CDR3 runs from the conserved cysteine through the conserved F or W. Fields, in order: clone size, D gene, J gene, V gene, CDR3 protein, CDR3 DNA. D genes are given only for firm matches. Expanded clones are given a class, and other clones once, few, many or no size at all.

abundance: .
d_gene: TRBD1
j_gene: TRBJ2-2
v_gene: TRBV11-2
CDR3aa: CASSQGQGRTGELFF
CDR3nt: TGTGCCAGCAGCCAGGGACAGGGGAGGACCGGGGAGCTGTTTTTT

abundance: .
d_gene: .
j_gene: TRBJ2-3
v_gene: TRBV18
CDR3aa: CASSPGTGGRGVDTQYF
CDR3nt: TGTGCCAGCTCACCCGGGACTGGAGGCCGAGGGGTCGATACGCAGTATTTT

abundance: once
d_gene: .
j_gene: TRBJ2-2
v_gene: TRBV6-2/TRBV6-3
CDR3aa: CASSYRVSTGELFF
CDR3nt: TGTGCCAGCAGTTACAGGGTTAGCACCGGGGAGCTGTTTTTT

abundance: .
d_gene: TRBD1
j_gene: TRBJ2-7
v_gene: TRBV3-1/TRBV3-2
CDR3aa: CASSPGTGDVYEQYF
CDR3nt: TGTGCCAGCAGCCCTGGGACAGGGGATGTCTACGAGCAGTACTTC

abundance: .
d_gene: .
j_gene: TRBJ2-2
v_gene: TRBV30
CDR3aa: CAWSVAGDGELFF
CDR3nt: TGTGCCTGGAGTGTTGCAGGGGACGGGGAGCTGTTTTTT

abundance: .
d_gene: TRBD1
j_gene: TRBJ1-6
v_gene: TRBV5-8
CDR3aa: CASSAWTGEDSPLHF
CDR3nt: TGTGCCAGCAGCGCCTGGACAGGCGAGGATTCACCCCTCCACTTT

abundance: .
d_gene: TRBD2
j_gene: TRBJ2-3
v_gene: TRBV28
CDR3aa: CASSLASGSADTQYF
CDR3nt: TGTGCCAGCAGTTTAGCTAGCGGGAGCGCAGATACGCAGTATTTT

abundance: .
d_gene: .
j_gene: TRBJ2-1
v_gene: TRBV7-3
CDR3aa: CASSLTTNHNEQFF
CDR3nt: TGTGCCAGCAGCTTAACGACCAATCACAATGAGCAGTTCTTC

abundance: .
d_gene: .
j_gene: TRBJ2-3
v_gene: TRBV11-1
CDR3aa: CASSLAPADTQYF
CDR3nt: TGTGCCAGCAGCTTAGCGCCAGCAGATACGCAGTATTTT

abundance: .
d_gene: TRBD2
j_gene: TRBJ2-5
v_gene: TRBV28
CDR3aa: CASQGRGRGETQYF
CDR3nt: TGTGCCAGCCAAGGTCGCGGGAGGGGAGAGACCCAGTACTTC

abundance: .
d_gene: .
j_gene: TRBJ2-1
v_gene: TRBV9
CDR3aa: CASSAGLSSYNEQFF
CDR3nt: TGTGCCAGCAGCGCGGGACTTAGCTCCTACAATGAGCAGTTCTTC

abundance: .
d_gene: TRBD2
j_gene: TRBJ2-1
v_gene: TRBV29-1
CDR3aa: CSVEGGNWRANEQFF
CDR3nt: TGCAGCGTTGAGGGGGGGAACTGGAGGGCGAATGAGCAGTTCTTC

abundance: .
d_gene: .
j_gene: TRBJ1-1
v_gene: TRBV19
CDR3aa: CASSIGRASRSMNTEAFF
CDR3nt: TGTGCCAGTAGTATCGGCAGGGCTTCCAGAAGCATGAACACTGAAGCTTTCTTT

abundance: once
d_gene: .
j_gene: TRBJ2-3
v_gene: TRBV6-5
CDR3aa: CASRPMKSDTQYF
CDR3nt: TGTGCCAGCCGTCCGATGAAGTCAGATACGCAGTATTTT

abundance: .
d_gene: .
j_gene: TRBJ2-7
v_gene: TRBV21-1
CDR3aa: CASSKARRECYEQYF
CDR3nt: TGTGCCAGCAGCAAAGCTCGGCGGGAGTGCTACGAGCAGTACTTC

abundance: .
d_gene: TRBD2
j_gene: TRBJ2-3
v_gene: TRBV5-4
CDR3aa: CASSLALAGTDTQYF
CDR3nt: TGTGCCAGCAGCTTGGCCCTAGCGGGCACAGATACGCAGTATTTT

abundance: .
d_gene: TRBD1
j_gene: TRBJ1-1
v_gene: TRBV5-1
CDR3aa: CASSLQGELTEAFF
CDR3nt: TGCGCCAGCAGCTTACAGGGGGAGCTCACTGAAGCTTTCTTT

abundance: .
d_gene: .
j_gene: TRBJ2-1
v_gene: TRBV13
CDR3aa: CASSLDQGTSYNEQFF
CDR3nt: TGTGCCAGCAGCTTAGACCAGGGGACGTCATACAATGAGCAGTTCTTC

abundance: once
d_gene: TRBD1
j_gene: TRBJ1-4
v_gene: TRBV27
CDR3aa: CASSLDRGNEKLFF
CDR3nt: TGTGCCAGCAGTCTCGACAGGGGTAATGAAAAACTGTTTTTT

abundance: .
d_gene: .
j_gene: TRBJ1-4
v_gene: TRBV11-2
CDR3aa: CASSSSYRQPAGEKLFF
CDR3nt: TGTGCCAGCAGCTCATCCTACCGACAGCCCGCCGGTGAAAAACTGTTTTTT

abundance: .
d_gene: TRBD2
j_gene: TRBJ2-7
v_gene: TRBV5-1
CDR3aa: CASSLAAGSSYEQYF
CDR3nt: TGCGCCAGCAGCTTGGCAGCGGGAAGCTCCTACGAGCAGTACTTC

abundance: .
d_gene: .
j_gene: TRBJ1-5
v_gene: TRBV10-3
CDR3aa: CAISESGGASAQPQHF
CDR3nt: TGTGCCATCAGTGAGTCGGGGGGGGCGAGTGCTCAGCCCCAGCATTTT

abundance: .
d_gene: TRBD1
j_gene: TRBJ1-5
v_gene: TRBV14
CDR3aa: CASSEKAPGTGGYQPQHF
CDR3nt: TGTGCCAGCAGCGAGAAGGCCCCCGGGACAGGGGGGTATCAGCCCCAGCATTTT

abundance: .
d_gene: .
j_gene: TRBJ1-3
v_gene: TRBV10-3
CDR3aa: CAISESNYATHDSGNTIYF
CDR3nt: TGTGCCATCAGTGAGTCGAACTACGCGACTCATGACTCTGGAAACACCATATATTTT

abundance: .
d_gene: TRBD2
j_gene: TRBJ2-5
v_gene: TRBV5-4
CDR3aa: CASSLGAGDQETQYF
CDR3nt: TGTGCCAGCAGCTTGGGAGCGGGAGATCAGGAGACCCAGTACTTC

abundance: once
d_gene: TRBD1
j_gene: TRBJ1-3
v_gene: TRBV19
CDR3aa: CASRAGTVGNTIYF
CDR3nt: TGTGCCAGTAGAGCCGGGACAGTAGGAAACACCATATATTTT

abundance: .
d_gene: .
j_gene: TRBJ2-2
v_gene: TRBV5-4
CDR3aa: CASSLIERVNTGELFF
CDR3nt: TGTGCCAGCAGCTTGATAGAAAGGGTGAACACCGGGGAGCTGTTTTTT

abundance: .
d_gene: .
j_gene: TRBJ2-3
v_gene: TRBV24-1
CDR3aa: CATSDTAGMLRYF
CDR3nt: TGTGCCACCAGTGATACCGCAGGGATGCTCAGGTATTTT

abundance: .
d_gene: .
j_gene: TRBJ2-5
v_gene: TRBV29-1
CDR3aa: CSASREQETQYF
CDR3nt: TGCAGCGCTTCCCGGGAGCAAGAGACCCAGTACTTC